Shown below are 27 T cell receptor beta chains from a single sample sequenced in a study of control samples from healthy donors and cancer patients. The assay was immunoSEQ multiplex PCR, and TCRdb's table has in-frame clones only and misses some. The sample holds 85,000 to 95,000 clones, around 90% seen once. Material for sequencing was blood. These receptors all come from a woman in her 70s in good health.

The chain employs TRBV2 and TRBJ2-5; D gene uncertain. The V end lost 3 bases, the J end lost 4 bases, and 21 bases lay between the germline ends. Germline-derived CDR1 and CDR2 are SNHLY and FYNNEI. This CDR3 is built from 17 residues. Written as DNA, the CDR3 is TGTGCCAGCAGTGAGGATAAACGACTCGTAAGGGTAGAGACCCAGTACTTC. Its translation: CASSEDKRLVRVETQYF.

Details on this clone: The junction departs from the called germline gene at one end, perhaps through a read error. The genes are TRBV19 and TRBJ1-1, with 7 bases that match TRBD1. Looked up from germline, CDR1 is LNHDA and CDR2 is SQIVND (reference sequence). The CDR3 totals 16 residues. The CDR3 DNA sequence: TGTGCCAGTAGTGTAGAGACCGGGACAGTGAACACTGAAGCTTTCTTT. Its protein is CASSVETGTVNTEAFF.

The chain uses TRBV5-1 and TRBJ1-1; D gene ambiguous. Trimming took off 3 bases at V and 2 bases at J, with 11 bases between the two ends. The CDR3 has 14 amino acids. Per germline, CDR1 SGHRS and CDR2 YFSETQ. CDR3 sequence reads: CASSSPPVNTEAFF. The CDR3 region has the DNA TGCGCCAGCAGCTCGCCCCCAGTCAACACTGAAGCTTTCTTT. Combining the CDR3 with reference TRBV5-1 and TRBJ1-1 gives the whole variable domain KAGVTQTPRYLIKTRGQQVTLSCSPISGHRSVSWYQQTPGQGLQFLFEYFSETQRNKGNFPGRFSGRQFSNSRSEMNVSTLELGDSALYLCASSSPPVNTEAFFGQGTRLTVV.

This sequence joins TRBV5-1 and TRBJ1-2; TRBD1 matches at 8 bases. The CDR3 covers 14 residues. Germline CDR1 and CDR2: SGHRS and YFSETQ. The junction had 10 bases not matched to a gene; V was cut back by 4 bases and J by 8 bases. The CDR3 here is CASSQDRAFGGYTF. CDR3 bases: TGCGCCAGCAGCCAGGACAGGGCATTTGGAGGCTACACCTTC.

CDR3: CASSPPRNSPLHF. In DNA form, the CDR3 reads TGTGCCAGCAGTCCCCCTAGGAATTCACCCCTCCACTTT. The chain combines TRBV12-3 or TRBV12-4 with TRBJ1-6; D not certain. The CDR3 has 13 amino acids. The V end lost 5 bases, the J end lost 7 bases, and 9 bases lay between the germline ends.

This chain uses TRBV27 with TRBJ2-3; 7 positions match TRBD2. The ends lost 2 bases at V and 1 base at J; junction bases unmatched: 0. The germline CDR1 and CDR2 sequences are MNHEY and SMNVEV (reference sequence). This CDR3 has 14 residues. DNA of the CDR3: TGTGCCAGCAGTTTAGGGGGGGGCACAGATACGCAGTATTTT. Translated, it gives CASSLGGGTDTQYF.

This clone occurred once. The chain combines TRBV6-1 with TRBJ2-1; a possible D gene is TRBD1 (5 bases). Trimming took off 1 base at V and 0 bases at J, with 7 bases between the two ends. Per germline, CDR1 MNHNS and CDR2 SASEGT. The CDR3 spans 15 residues. DNA of the CDR3: TGTGCCAGCAGTGAAGTGGGGCTCTCCTACAATGAGCAGTTCTTC. Amino acid sequence: CASSEVGLSYNEQFF.

V gene TRBV4-3 combines with J gene TRBJ2-2; 10 nucleotides match TRBD1. The CDR3 runs 19 residues. With V trimmed by 0 bases and J by 1 base, 8 bases remained unmatched. The germline V gene encodes CDR1 LGHNA and CDR2 YSLEER. The CDR3 region has the DNA TGCGCCAGCAGCCAAGACGTTATTGGGACAGGGGAGAACACCGGGGAGCTGTTTTTT. Encoded protein: CASSQDVIGTGENTGELFF.

V and J are TRBV4-1 and TRBJ1-2; the match to TRBD1 covers 8 bases. Trimming removed 1 base from V and 7 bases from J; junction bases left unmatched: 5. This CDR3 contains 14 residues. From germline, CDR1 is MGHRA and CDR2 YSYEKL. The CDR3 sequence: CASSQVTGVVGYTF. The CDR3 DNA is TGCGCCAGCAGCCAAGTGACAGGGGTTGTTGGCTACACCTTC.

This rearrangement joins TRBV5-4 to TRBJ1-5, with TRBD1 matching 7 bases. Germline CDR1 SGHNT, CDR2 YYREEE (reference sequence). This CDR3 is 13 amino acids long. J lost 4 bases, V lost 4 bases, and 2 bases had no gene match. The DNA for the CDR3 is TGTGCCAGCAGCGTGGGACAGAATCAGCCCCAGCATTTT. Amino acids: CASSVGQNQPQHF.

CDR3 loop: CASSLVSLQGQETQYF. CDR3 coding DNA: TGCGCCAGCAGCTTGGTGTCCCTACAGGGGCAAGAGACCCAGTACTTC. V usage is TRBV5-1 and J usage is TRBJ2-5, with TRBD1 matching over 7 bases. The ends lost 0 bases at V and 2 bases at J; junction bases unmatched: 7. This CDR3 is built from 16 residues. The germline V gene has CDR1 SGHRS and CDR2 YFSETQ.

In this sample, this clone turned up a few times. The V and J genes are TRBV5-1 and TRBJ2-1, with 15 bases that match TRBD2. The ends lost 4 bases at V and 9 bases at J; junction bases unmatched: 5. This CDR3 is built from 15 residues. Germline lookup yields CDR1 SGHRS and CDR2 YFSETQ. CDR3 amino acids: CASSPRTSGGVEQFF. The CDR3 region has the DNA TGCGCCAGCAGCCCTCGGACTAGCGGGGGGGTTGAGCAGTTCTTC.

The chain combines TRBV11-2 with TRBJ2-2; D is possibly TRBD1 (6 bases). Germline CDR1 and CDR2: SGHAT and FQNNGV. The CDR3 has 16 residues. V was cut by 1 base and J by 10 bases, with 19 bases left in between. The CDR3 here is CASSLGAQGRFEELFF. The DNA for the CDR3 is TGTGCCAGCAGCTTAGGGGCACAGGGTCGGTTTGAGGAGCTGTTTTTT.

This clone was observed a handful of times. This sequence joins TRBV3-1 (or the pseudogene TRBV3-2) and TRBJ1-5, with TRBD1 identical over 11 bases. V trimming: 3 bases; J trimming: 6 bases; junction bases outside the gene matches: 4. The CDR3 covers 15 residues. Germline CDR1 and CDR2: LGHDT and YNNKEL (reference sequence). The CDR3 is CASSHAGTGGQPQHF. The CDR3 bases are TGTGCCAGCAGCCATGCCGGGACAGGGGGTCAGCCCCAGCATTTT.

The V call is TRBV6-2 or TRBV6-3, the J call TRBJ2-5; TRBD2 aligns across 10 bases. Germline values: CDR1 MNHEY, CDR2 SVGEGT. The CDR3 sequence is 17 residues long. V trimming: 0 bases; J trimming: 4 bases; junction bases outside the gene matches: 8. CDR3: CASSYSMVAGGVETQYF. In DNA form, the CDR3 reads TGTGCCAGCAGTTACTCGATGGTAGCGGGAGGCGTAGAGACCCAGTACTTC.

The rearrangement uses TRBV7-9 and TRBJ1-2, with D possibly being TRBD1 (6 bases). The CDR3 has 15 residues. Germline values: CDR1 SEHNR, CDR2 FQNEAQ (reference sequence). V was pared by 0 bases and J by 3 bases, with 11 bases between. The CDR3 loop reads CASSLARGRDYGYTF. CDR3 DNA sequence: TGTGCCAGCAGCTTAGCCCGGGGGCGGGACTATGGCTACACCTTC.

The rearrangement uses TRBV7-2 and TRBJ2-1; the D call may be TRBD1 or TRBD2 (6 bases each). The CDR3 loop spans 13 amino acids. Germline assignment: CDR1 SGHTA and CDR2 FQGNSA. Between the trimmed V and J ends, which lost 1 base and 10 bases, there was a span of 11 bases. This chain's CDR3 is CASSLEGGWEQFF. In nucleotides, the CDR3 is TGTGCCAGCAGCTTAGAGGGGGGTTGGGAGCAGTTCTTC.

The rearrangement links TRBV7-9 to TRBJ1-4; D possibly corresponds to TRBD1 (5 bases). The germline gives CDR1 SEHNR, CDR2 FQNEAQ (reference sequence). This CDR3 contains 12 residues. The ends were cut back, 5 bases at V and 7 bases at J, with 8 bases in the middle. CDR3 region: CASSPDSEKLFF. The CDR3 nucleotides are TGTGCCAGCAGCCCCGACAGTGAAAAACTGTTTTTT.

This clone was picked up many times. The chain employs TRBV7-3 and TRBJ2-5; TRBD2 is a possible D gene (6 bases). Germline V gene data show CDR1 as SGHTA and CDR2 as FQGTGA. The V end lost 6 bases, the J end lost 4 bases, and 18 bases lay between the germline ends. The CDR3 loop spans 15 amino acids. The CDR3 bases are TGTGCCAGCAGTCTTAGCGGCGGACGGTTAGAGACCCAGTACTTC. Protein product: CASSLSGGRLETQYF. The whole variable domain, remainder taken from reference TRBV7-3 and TRBJ2-5, is GAGVSQTPSNKVTEKGKYVELRCDPISGHTALYWYRQSLGQGPEFLIYFQGTGAADDSGLPNDRFFAVRPEGSVSTLKIQRTERGDSAVYLCASSLSGGRLETQYFGPGTRLLVL.

The chain is built from TRBV7-2 and TRBJ1-1; D gene unclear. The V and J ends lost 2 bases and 4 bases respectively, with 8 bases between them. This CDR3 has 13 amino acids. Per the germline V gene, CDR1 is SGHTA and CDR2 is FQGNSA. The CDR3: CASSLRKRTEAFF. In DNA form, the CDR3 reads TGTGCCAGCAGCTTACGGAAGCGCACTGAAGCTTTCTTT.

The rearrangement links TRBV5-1 to TRBJ1-1; weak D call: TRBD1 (6 bases). Deletions cut 4 bases from V and 4 bases from J, with 11 bases between. The germline V gene has CDR1 SGHRS and CDR2 YFSETQ. The CDR3 covers 13 residues. The CDR3 is CASSPDSSTEAFF. In DNA, the CDR3 is TGCGCCAGCAGCCCGGACAGTTCCACTGAAGCTTTCTTT.

CDR3 coding DNA: TGTGCCAGCAGCCAACCGGGACAGGGGAACGGTTTCTTT. Protein sequence: CASSQPGQGNGFF. The chain has TRBV7-9 and TRBJ1-1, with TRBD1 matching 10 bases. Germline V gene lookup returns CDR1 SEHNR and CDR2 FQNEAQ (reference sequence). V was pared by 5 bases and J by 13 bases, with 10 bases of the junction left unmatched. CDR3 length: 13 amino acids. The whole variable domain, filled in from reference TRBV7-9 and TRBJ1-1, reads DTGVSQNPRHKITKRGQNVTFRCDPISEHNRLYWYRQTLGQGPEFLTYFQNEAQLEKSRLLSDRFSAERPKGSFSTLEIQRTEQGDSAMYLCASSQPGQGNGFFGQGTRLTVV.

This clone has just one count. The chain carries TRBV5-4 and TRBJ2-1, with TRBD1 as a possible D gene (5 bases). CDR3 size: 15 residues. Germline V lookup: CDR1 SGHNT, CDR2 YYREEE (reference sequence). Trimming took 1 base from V and 2 from J, leaving 10 bases between them. The DNA for the CDR3 is TGTGCCAGCAGCTTGAAGGACATTACCTACAATGAGCAGTTCTTC. As protein: CASSLKDITYNEQFF.

V gene TRBV10-2 combines with J gene TRBJ1-2, with 8 bases identical to TRBD1. The CDR3 loop spans 16 amino acids. The V segment lost 3 bases and the J segment 3 bases; nucleotides outside the gene matches: 9. Germline V gene data show CDR1 as WSHSY and CDR2 as SAAADI. CDR3 sequence (DNA): TGCGCCAGCAGTGAAGGCAGGGGGCGCGGCGACTATGGCTACACCTTC. It specifies CASSEGRGRGDYGYTF.

The chain recombines TRBV5-1 with TRBJ2-3; 9 nucleotides match TRBD1. J lost 5 bases, V lost 0 bases, and 4 bases had no gene match. CDR1 SGHRS and CDR2 YFSETQ come from the germline V gene. The CDR3 sequence is 15 residues long. The CDR3 is CASSLVGQGEDTQYF. In nucleotides, the CDR3 is TGCGCCAGCAGCTTGGTGGGACAGGGTGAAGATACGCAGTATTTT.

The chain has TRBV9 and TRBJ2-2, with TRBD2 matching over 9 bases. The CDR3 loop spans 16 amino acids. The ends lost 3 bases at V and 4 bases at J; junction bases unmatched: 7. Germline V lookup: CDR1 SGDLS, CDR2 YYNGEE. Written as DNA, the CDR3 is TGTGCCAGCAGCGCCCCCAGCGGGAGGATCACCGGGGAGCTGTTTTTT. Translating it yields CASSAPSGRITGELFF.

The V and J genes are TRBV29-1 and TRBJ1-1; D gene uncertain. The ends were cut back, 4 bases at V and 1 base at J, with 7 bases in the middle. Germline V gives CDR1 SQVTM, CDR2 ANQGSEA. The CDR3 is made up of 12 amino acids. The CDR3 DNA sequence: TGCAGCGTTGGATCTCCGAACACTGAAGCTTTCTTT. Its protein is CSVGSPNTEAFF. The full variable domain, rest sourced from reference TRBV29-1 and TRBJ1-1, is SAVISQKPSRDICQRGTSLTIQCQVDSQVTMMFWYRQQPGQSLTLIATANQGSEATYESGFVIDKFPISRPNLTFSTLTVSNMSPEDSSIYLCSVGSPNTEAFFGQGTRLTVV.